The rows below give T cell receptor beta chains drawn from one sample of a study of regulatory T cells in long-lasting Graves disease. TCRdb recomputed calls from the multiplex PCR reads with MiXCR, one row per CDR3 protein. The sample has about 240,000 distinct CDR3 sequences, just over 20% seen once. The source material was peripheral blood mononuclear cells (PBMCs), sampled at new diagnosis, from a patient treated with antithyroid drugs. These receptors were obtained from a female donor with Graves disease. Each CDR3 is given with its conserved first and last residue. A D gene is named only where the DNA matches it firmly. A row's size may be missing; if present it is once, few, many or a size class.

clone_size	v_call	j_call	d_call	cdr3_aa	cdr3_nt
-	TRBV18	TRBJ2-7	-	CASSPFHTNEQYF	TGTGCCAGCTCACCATTTCATACGAACGAGCAGTACTTC
many	TRBV20-1	TRBJ2-1	-	CSAREPGRSYNEQFF	TGCAGTGCTAGAGAACCAGGTCGATCCTACAATGAGCAGTTCTTC
-	TRBV27	TRBJ1-2	-	CASSMGGASGYTF	TGTGCCAGCAGTATGGGGGGGGCCTCTGGCTACACCTTC
many	TRBV20-1	TRBJ2-3	TRBD2	CSARAFLTSATDTQYF	TGCAGTGCTAGAGCTTTCTTGACTAGCGCCACAGATACGCAGTATTTT
-	TRBV28	TRBJ2-7	TRBD2	CASTPRLAGLSYEQYF	TGTGCCAGCACCCCACGACTAGCGGGCCTCTCCTACGAGCAGTACTTC
-	TRBV7-9	TRBJ2-7	-	CASSPIQGYEQYF	TGTGCCAGCAGCCCTATACAGGGCTACGAGCAGTACTTC
few	TRBV19	TRBJ1-5	-	CASSFGPDRVGNQPQHF	TGTGCCAGTAGTTTCGGGCCAGATCGCGTCGGCAATCAGCCCCAGCATTTT
many	TRBV9	TRBJ2-3	TRBD1	CASSVGAGQGTDTQYF	TGTGCCAGCAGCGTAGGCGCGGGACAGGGCACAGATACGCAGTATTTT
many	TRBV20-1	TRBJ1-5	-	CSAPLGGVGNQPQHF	TGCAGTGCTCCCCTCGGGGGGGTCGGCAATCAGCCCCAGCATTTT
-	TRBV18	TRBJ1-2	-	CASSPNNLLNYGYTF	TGTGCCAGCTCACCAAATAACCTCCTTAACTATGGCTACACCTTC
many	TRBV20-1	TRBJ1-4	-	CSARTAFNEKLFF	TGCAGTGCGAGGACGGCTTTTAATGAAAAACTGTTTTTT
-	TRBV12-3/TRBV12-4	TRBJ1-2	-	CASSLEEGWYGYTF	TGTGCCAGCAGTTTAGAGGAGGGGTGGTATGGCTACACCTTC
-	TRBV28	TRBJ2-7	-	CASSSLAPGKNYEQYF	TGTGCCAGCAGTTCGCTTGCCCCGGGAAAGAACTACGAGCAGTACTTC
few	TRBV10-1	TRBJ2-6	-	CASSADRFLSPGANVLTF	TGCGCCAGCAGTGCCGACAGGTTCCTCTCCCCTGGGGCCAACGTCCTGACTTTC
many	TRBV9	TRBJ2-7	-	CASSSSQGYEQYF	TGTGCCAGCAGCTCATCACAGGGTTACGAGCAGTACTTC
few	TRBV6-2/TRBV6-3	TRBJ1-1	-	CASRGQGGTEAFF	TGTGCCAGCAGGGGGCAGGGAGGCACTGAAGCTTTCTTT
-	TRBV28	TRBJ2-5	TRBD2	CASSRQLSGGAGTQYF	TGTGCCAGCAGCCGCCAGCTTAGCGGGGGGGCCGGGACCCAGTACTTC
many	TRBV18	TRBJ2-7	-	CASSPGASVEQYF	TGTGCCAGCTCACCAGGGGCCTCCGTGGAGCAGTACTTC
once	TRBV10-3	TRBJ2-3	TRBD2	CAISESGTSGSTVDTQYF	TGTGCCATCAGTGAGTCCGGGACTAGCGGGAGTACCGTGGATACGCAGTATTTT
many	TRBV6-1	TRBJ2-7	-	CASSRGTANYEQYF	TGTGCCAGTTCTCGGGGGACAGCAAACTACGAGCAGTACTTC
once	TRBV20-1	TRBJ2-7	-	CSAIRGRRAEQYF	TGCAGTGCTATTAGAGGACGGAGGGCTGAGCAGTACTTC
many	TRBV10-1	TRBJ2-1	TRBD1	CASSDQGQGAGEQFF	TGCGCCAGCAGTGACCAAGGACAGGGGGCGGGTGAGCAGTTCTTC
many	TRBV20-1	TRBJ1-5	-	CSAREGLNNQPQHF	TGCAGTGCTAGAGAGGGTCTGAACAATCAGCCCCAGCATTTT
-	TRBV2	TRBJ2-5	-	CASSDTGGVIETQYF	TGTGCCAGCAGTGACACAGGGGGGGTGATTGAGACCCAGTACTTC
-	TRBV19	TRBJ1-5	TRBD1	CASSIVSASSTGSNQPQHF	TGTGCCAGTAGTATAGTGTCAGCGTCCTCGACAGGGAGCAATCAGCCCCAGCATTTT
-	TRBV28	TRBJ1-2	-	CASSLSDGYGYTF	TGTGCCAGCAGTTTATCTGACGGCTATGGCTACACCTTC
many	TRBV4-1	TRBJ1-1	-	CASSQGNALNTEAFF	TGCGCCAGCAGCCAAGGTAATGCTCTGAACACTGAAGCTTTCTTT
many	TRBV20-1	TRBJ1-1	-	CSARDMGRPLNTEAFF	TGCAGTGCTAGAGATATGGGCCGGCCCTTGAACACTGAAGCTTTCTTT
many	TRBV20-1	TRBJ2-1	-	CSAREGAGASYNEQFF	TGCAGTGCTAGAGAGGGGGCGGGAGCATCTTACAATGAGCAGTTCTTC
-	TRBV9	TRBJ1-2	TRBD1	CASSPSGTGYGYTF	TGTGCCAGCAGCCCATCCGGGACAGGCTATGGCTACACCTTC
many	TRBV12-3/TRBV12-4	TRBJ2-3	TRBD1	CASRPLGTGTGQWTDTQYF	TGTGCCAGCAGACCTCTAGGGACCGGGACAGGGCAATGGACAGATACGCAGTATTTT
many	TRBV24-1	TRBJ2-1	TRBD1	CATSTGTGIGNEQFF	TGTGCCACCAGTACCGGGACAGGGATAGGCAATGAGCAGTTCTTC
many	TRBV7-6	TRBJ2-5	-	CASRLGLVGSQETQYF	TGTGCCAGCAGGTTAGGGTTGGTGGGCTCCCAAGAGACCCAGTACTTC
-	TRBV19	TRBJ2-2	-	CASNLGITGELFF	TGTGCCAGTAATCTAGGAATCACCGGGGAGCTGTTTTTT
-	TRBV29-1	TRBJ1-2	-	CSVRRAGTRDGYTF	TGCAGCGTTAGACGAGCAGGGACAAGGGATGGCTACACCTTC
medium-sized	TRBV3-1	TRBJ2-4	-	CASSQGREKYF	TGTGCCAGCAGCCAAGGCAGGGAGAAGTACTTC